The rows below give T cell receptor beta chains drawn from one sample of a study of Ad26.COV2.S vaccination and SARS-CoV-2 variants. Assay used: immunoSEQ multiplex PCR; TCRdb lists only in-frame clones, some missing. Of approximately 410,000 clones listed, 88% are singletons. Sample: peripheral blood, taken in a trial of Ad26.COV2.S vaccine versus placebo. These receptors originate from a person between 18 and 59 years old who received the Ad26.COV2.S COVID-19 vaccine or a placebo. CDR3s include the opening cysteine and the closing phenylalanine or tryptophan. D genes are given only for firm matches. Some rows mark clone size as missing; the rest say once, few, many or name a class of expanded clone.

V	D	size	J	DNA	CDR3
TRBV19	-	-	TRBJ2-2	TGTGCCAGTAGTATCCTCCTCTCGTCCCGGGAGCTGTTTTTT	CASSILLSSRELFF
TRBV7-2	-	few	TRBJ2-3	TGTGCCAGCAGCTTATCTGGCACAGATACGCAGTATTTT	CASSLSGTDTQYF
TRBV28	TRBD2	-	TRBJ2-5	TGTGCCAGCAGCGTACTAACCGGGGGGGCGGAGACCCAGTACTTC	CASSVLTGGAETQYF
TRBV12-3/TRBV12-4	-	-	TRBJ2-7	TGTGCCAGCAGTTTAGGGGGGGTGCAGTACTTC	CASSLGGVQYF
TRBV19	TRBD1	-	TRBJ2-2	TGTGCCAGTAGTATGACAGGGCCCGGGGAGCTGTTTTTT	CASSMTGPGELFF
TRBV7-9	-	-	TRBJ1-1	TGTGCCAGCAGCTTACTGACAGGACCCGCTGAAGCTTTCTTT	CASSLLTGPAEAFF
TRBV11-2	TRBD2	once	TRBJ2-5	TGTGCCAGCAGCCCAAAGCGGGGGATAAGGCAAGAGACCCAGTACTTC	CASSPKRGIRQETQYF
TRBV11-2	-	-	TRBJ2-5	TGTGCCAGCAGCATACCTCTAGGGAAACAAGAGACCCAGTACTTC	CASSIPLGKQETQYF
TRBV6-1	-	few	TRBJ1-3	TGTGCCAGCAGCCCATGGGGTGCTGGAAACACCATATATTTT	CASSPWGAGNTIYF
TRBV5-6	-	-	TRBJ1-1	TGTGCCAGCAGCTTCTTGGGTGGGGCTCAGGCTTTCTTT	CASSFLGGAQAFF
TRBV7-9	-	-	TRBJ2-1	TGTGCCAGCAGCTTAGCTTTACCGGTCAGGGATGAGCAGTTCTTC	CASSLALPVRDEQFF
TRBV15	TRBD1	-	TRBJ2-7	TGTGCCACCAGCAGAGATTTGGCAGGGGGTTACGAGCAGTACTTC	CATSRDLAGGYEQYF
TRBV7-6	TRBD2	-	TRBJ2-5	TGTGCCAGCAGCCGCCCGGCTAGCGGGGGGGGAAGAGAGACCCAGTACTTC	CASSRPASGGGRETQYF
TRBV21-1	-	-	TRBJ2-1	TGTGCCAGCAGCGGACAGGGAAGGACGTCGGATGAGCAGTTCTTC	CASSGQGRTSDEQFF
TRBV19	-	-	TRBJ1-6	TGTGCCAGTAGTATGATTGGGACTAATTCACCCCTCCACTTT	CASSMIGTNSPLHF
TRBV19	TRBD1	-	TRBJ1-2	TGTGCCAGTAGTATAGATCTTGGACAGGGTAAAGATGGCTACACCTTC	CASSIDLGQGKDGYTF
TRBV11-2	TRBD1	-	TRBJ1-2	TGTGCCAGCATCATACAGGGGAACGGCTACACCTTC	CASIIQGNGYTF
TRBV2	TRBD2	-	TRBJ2-5	TGTGCCAGCAGCGGGCGGAGCGGGGCGCAAGAGACCCAGTACTTC	CASSGRSGAQETQYF